These 18 T cell receptor beta chains were sequenced from one sample in a study of blood T cell repertoires in COVID-19. Some clones are missing from TCRdb's copy, which holds only in-frame ones; the method was immunoSEQ multiplex PCR. The sample comprises under 450,000 clones, approximately 89% of which are singletons, and 0.86% rests with the top ten. Sample: PBMCs or T cells enriched from blood (not recorded which). The receptors derive from a woman in her thirties or forties who had been exposed to COVID-19.

The chain employs TRBV6-6 and TRBJ1-2, with D perhaps matching TRBD1 (5 bases). The V end was cut by 8 bases, the J end by 4 bases, with 20 bases between. The germline CDR1 and CDR2 sequences are MNHNY and SVGAGI (reference sequence). The CDR3 contains 15 residues. CDR3 sequence reads: CASFREGPPTYGYTF. The CDR3, as DNA: TGTGCCAGCTTTAGGGAGGGGCCGCCCACCTATGGCTACACCTTC.

The chain couples TRBV9 to TRBJ1-4; 9 positions agree with TRBD1. The CDR3 totals 16 residues. Unmatched junction bases numbered 10, after V lost 2 bases and J lost 8 bases. Germline V gives CDR1 SGDLS, CDR2 YYNGEE. CDR3 region: CASSVTSGTGNEKLFF. DNA of the CDR3: TGTGCCAGCAGCGTTACATCCGGGACAGGGAACGAAAAACTGTTTTTT. The whole variable domain, remainder taken from reference TRBV9 and TRBJ1-4, is DSGVTQTPKHLITATGQRVTLRCSPRSGDLSVYWYQQSLDQGLQFLIQYYNGEERAKGNILERFSAQQFPDLHSELNLSSLELGDSALYFCASSVTSGTGNEKLFFGSGTQLSVL.

V usage is TRBV16 and J usage is TRBJ2-7; D possibly corresponds to TRBD1 (6 bases). The CDR3 length is 14 residues. V was clipped by 4 bases and J by 2 bases, with 12 bases between them. Germline values: CDR1 KGHSY, CDR2 FQNENV. Written as DNA, the CDR3 is TGTGCCAGCAGCCCTAGGGGGAACACCTACGAGCAGTACTTC. Translated, it gives CASSPRGNTYEQYF.

This clone came up a few times. The chain is built from TRBV19 and TRBJ2-2; D is possibly TRBD1 (6 bases). Trimming pared 7 bases from V and 3 bases from J, leaving 12 bases between. The CDR3 runs to 14 residues. Germline V gene sequence: CDR1 LNHDA, CDR2 SQIVND (reference sequence). CDR3 in amino acids: CASTIRGYTGELFF. The CDR3 DNA reads TGTGCCAGTACGATCAGGGGTTACACCGGGGAGCTGTTTTTT.

The rearrangement links TRBV18 to TRBJ1-3; no definite D call. The CDR3 spans 18 residues. Between the trimmed V and J ends, which lost 0 bases and 0 bases, there was a span of 15 bases. Germline loops: CDR1 KGHSH, CDR2 LQKENI. The CDR3 coding sequence is TGTGCCAGCTCACCACCGGGGTTCCCGGGGAGCTCTGGAAACACCATATATTTT. Amino acids: CASSPPGFPGSSGNTIYF.

CDR3 DNA sequence: TGTGCCAGCACCCCAGGGAGCGGGGTAGAGACCCAGTACTTC. Its protein is CASTPGSGVETQYF. The V and J genes are TRBV11-3 and TRBJ2-5; 7 bases fit TRBD2. There are 14 residues in the CDR3. CDR1 is SGHNT and CDR2 is YENEEA in the germline V gene. V lost 7 bases and J lost 4; bases outside the gene matches: 9.

J is TRBJ2-7 and V is TRBV4-2, with 8 bases aligning to TRBD2. This CDR3 has 16 residues. V shed 2 bases and J 3 bases; nucleotides not matched to a gene: 9. Germline V gene sequence: CDR1 LGHNA, CDR2 YNFKEQ. DNA for the CDR3: TGTGCCAGCAGCCAACAGACACTAGCGGACCTCTACGAGCAGTACTTC. Translated, it gives CASSQQTLADLYEQYF.

V gene TRBV27 combines with J gene TRBJ2-7; TRBD1 agrees at 7 bases. Germline V CDR1 and CDR2: MNHEY, SMNVEV (reference sequence). The V gene end was trimmed by 6 bases and the J gene end by 4 bases; junction bases not matched to a gene: 12. The CDR3 is 15 residues long. CDR3 bases: TGTGCCAGCAGCAGACAGGGTGGGGGCGTGTACGAGCAGTACTTC. The encoded protein is CASSRQGGGVYEQYF.

This chain joins TRBV9 and TRBJ1-1; D remains unclear. CDR3 length: 15 amino acids. V lost 4 bases and J lost 1, with 14 bases in between. From germline, CDR1 is SGDLS and CDR2 YYNGEE. The CDR3 DNA sequence: TGTGCCAGCAGCCCAACGGTACAGAGGAACACTGAAGCTTTCTTT. Encoded protein: CASSPTVQRNTEAFF.

The chain carries TRBV14 and TRBJ2-1, with 7 bases fitting TRBD2. The CDR3 runs 17 residues. CDR1 SGHDN and CDR2 FVKESK come from the germline V gene. J was trimmed by 1 base and V by 0 bases; bases with no gene match: 6. DNA of the CDR3: TGTGCCAGCAGCCAAGATTGGAGCGGGGCTTCCTACAATGAGCAGTTCTTC. This codes for CASSQDWSGASYNEQFF. Full variable domain (outside the CDR3, taken from reference TRBV14 and TRBJ2-1): EAGVTQFPSHSVIEKGQTVTLRCDPISGHDNLYWYRRVMGKEIKFLLHFVKESKQDESGMPNNRFLAERTGGTYSTLKVQPAELEDSGVYFCASSQDWSGASYNEQFFGPGTRLTVL.

The V call is TRBV30, the J call TRBJ2-2; possible D gene TRBD2, 7 bases. Trimming stripped 3 bases from V and 7 bases from J, with 12 bases between. This CDR3 region has 13 residues. Germline lookup yields CDR1 GTSNPN and CDR2 SVGIG (reference sequence). The CDR3 region is CAWSGLGGGELFF. In nucleotides, the CDR3 is TGTGCCTGGAGCGGACTAGGGGGCGGGGAGCTGTTTTTT.

This clone was seen a few times. The genes are TRBV25-1 and TRBJ1-1; no firm D call. CDR3 length equals 15 residues. Trimming removed 5 bases at V and 4 bases at J, with 17 bases between. The germline V gene has CDR1 MGHDK and CDR2 SYGVNS. The CDR3 loop is CASSWLSRGRTEAFF. CDR3 sequence (DNA): TGTGCCAGCAGTTGGCTGTCCCGAGGTCGCACTGAAGCTTTCTTT. Full variable domain (outside the CDR3, taken from reference TRBV25-1 and TRBJ1-1): EADIYQTPRYLVIGTGKKITLECSQTMGHDKMYWYQQDPGMELHLIHYSYGVNSTEKGDLSSESTVSRIRTEHFPLTLESARPSHTSQYLCASSWLSRGRTEAFFGQGTRLTVV.

The chain has TRBV5-1 and TRBJ1-1, with 7 bases fitting TRBD1. The trim removed 4 bases at V and 6 bases at J, leaving 9 bases unmatched. The length of the CDR3 is 14 residues. Germline V gene data show CDR1 as SGHRS and CDR2 as YFSETQ. The CDR3: CASSPLTGAAEAFF. The CDR3 DNA follows: TGCGCCAGCAGCCCATTAACAGGGGCGGCTGAAGCTTTCTTT.

The CDR3 nucleotides read TGTGCCAGCAGCCCGGGACAGGCTACCTACGAGCAGTACTTC. This gives the protein CASSPGQATYEQYF. The genes are TRBV7-8 and TRBJ2-7, with 8 bases aligning to TRBD1. The germline gives CDR1 SGHVS, CDR2 FQNEAQ. CDR3 length equals 14 residues. The trim removed 5 bases at V and 2 bases at J, leaving 5 bases unmatched. Looking up the rest from reference TRBV7-8 and TRBJ2-7 gives the full variable domain: GAGVSQSPRYKVAKRGQDVALRCDPISGHVSLFWYQQALGQGPEFLTYFQNEAQLDKSGLPSDRFFAERPEGSVSTLKIQRTQQEDSAVYLCASSPGQATYEQYFGPGTRLTVT.

This chain connects TRBV7-3 to TRBJ1-1; D gene ambiguous. V lost 4 bases and J lost 5, with 5 bases in between. CDR3 size: 11 residues. CDR1 is SGHTA, CDR2 FQGTGA, per germline. The CDR3 DNA reads TGTGCCAGCAGCTCGTATACTGAAGCTTTCTTT. Encoded protein: CASSSYTEAFF. The variable domain in full, completed from reference TRBV7-3 and TRBJ1-1, reads GAGVSQTPSNKVTEKGKYVELRCDPISGHTALYWYRQSLGQGPEFLIYFQGTGAADDSGLPNDRFFAVRPEGSVSTLKIQRTERGDSAVYLCASSSYTEAFFGQGTRLTVV.

The V and J genes are TRBV19 and TRBJ2-4, with 7 nucleotides matching TRBD1. CDR1 and CDR2 from the germline V gene are LNHDA and SQIVND (reference sequence). The J segment lost 1 base and the V segment lost 1 base, leaving 16 bases of the junction unmatched. The CDR3 is made up of 20 amino acids. The CDR3, as DNA: TGTGCCAGTAGTATAGCCGAAGGGGGCGACAAGCTTGGCGCCAAAAACATTCAGTACTTC. It encodes CASSIAEGGDKLGAKNIQYF.

J is TRBJ1-3 and V is TRBV15; the D is unclear. The germline V and J ends were trimmed by 3 bases and 8 bases, with 14 bases remaining between them. The CDR3 runs to 14 residues. Germline V gene lookup returns CDR1 LNHNV and CDR2 YYDKDF (reference sequence). For the CDR3, the DNA is TGTGCCACCAGCAGGAAGTTGGGCCTGTACACCATATATTTT. Residues: CATSRKLGLYTIYF.

The chain employs TRBV5-5 and TRBJ2-1; no clear D. V was trimmed by 1 base and J by 0 bases, leaving 8 bases between them. CDR1 is SGHKS, CDR2 YYEKEE, per germline (reference sequence). This CDR3 is built from 15 residues. CDR3 sequence: CASSLFPSSYNEQFF. CDR3 DNA sequence: TGTGCCAGCAGCTTGTTCCCTAGCTCCTACAATGAGCAGTTCTTC. The whole variable domain, remainder taken from reference TRBV5-5 and TRBJ2-1, is DAGVTQSPTHLIKTRGQQVTLRCSPISGHKSVSWYQQVLGQGPQFIFQYYEKEERGRGNFPDRFSARQFPNYSSELNVNALLLGDSALYLCASSLFPSSYNEQFFGPGTRLTVL.